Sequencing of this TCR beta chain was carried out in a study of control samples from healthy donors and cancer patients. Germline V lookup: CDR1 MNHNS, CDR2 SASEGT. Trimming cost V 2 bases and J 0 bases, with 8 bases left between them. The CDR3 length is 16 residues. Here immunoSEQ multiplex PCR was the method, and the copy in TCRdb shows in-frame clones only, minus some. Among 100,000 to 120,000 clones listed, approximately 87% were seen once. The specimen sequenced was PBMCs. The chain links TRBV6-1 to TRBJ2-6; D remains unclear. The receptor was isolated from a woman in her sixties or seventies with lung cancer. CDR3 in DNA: TGTGCCAGCAGTGAAAAAACGGGCTCTGGGGCCAACGTCCTGACTTTC. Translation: CASSEKTGSGANVLTF.